Described below is a single TCR beta chain sequence and its context. This clonotype was seen repeatedly, ten times or more. This clone's antigen is unknown. The record has no base qualities; no much larger clone is one base away. The lymph node samples were taken from the axillary draining lymph nodes of breast cancer patients. This sample is part of a study of breast tumors, draining lymph nodes, adjacent tissues (dated by TCRdb to the mid-2010s). General notes on the study: TCR beta repertoires were compared across tumor, adjacent nontumor tissue and axillary lymph nodes obtained from breast cancer patients. The study was designed to assess the relationships and possible T-cell exchange between tumor, surrounding tissue and draining lymph node repertoires in human breast cancer.

Study-wide findings and limitations: The similarity between tumor and nontumor tissue repertoires was significantly greater in luminal-like breast cancer than in basal-like breast cancer. The data were considered consistent with the idea that most tumor T cells come from the lymph node and then expand in tumor tissue. T-cell repertoire diversity in tumors was found to be lower than in lymph nodes but higher than in nontumor tissue, and preferential V and J gene usage was observed. The conclusion that tumor T cells originate in lymph nodes was framed as consistent with a hypothesis rather than directly demonstrated.

The sample was run on an Illumina HiSeq 2000. TCR beta chain libraries were generated by multiplex PCR amplification. High-throughput sequencing was used to analyze the amplified TCR beta chain products. TCRdb redid the processing of the public reads, applying fastp at Q25 and MiXCR, and retained in-frame beta chains. One record per CDR3 amino acid sequence lists the most common genes and DNA. The sample table shows fewer than 90,000 distinct CDR3 sequences, and approximately 28% are seen once. Of the sample, 8.1% falls within the top ten clones. The sequence was obtained from a female donor with breast cancer. Some clones in this sample may be carry-over from other donors' samples. Sequenced sample: axillary lymph node tissue.

The nucleotides are TGTGCCAGCAGCTTTGAGCGGGAAAAGTTCTTC. This codes for CASSFEREKFF. The rearranged segments are TRBV5-6 and TRBJ2-1; TRBD2 matches 7 bases in the middle. The CDR3, cysteine through phenylalanine, is 11 amino acids long. Only the CDR3 DNA is retained, 33 bases long and in frame from the first base. At the junction V is shortened by 2 bases and J by 14 bases; bases outside the gene matches: 4. The germline V gene specifies SGHDT as CDR1 and YYEEEE as CDR2.